Listed here is a single TCR beta chain. Its antigen is still unknown. Each CDR3 protein gets one entry after TCRdb re-called the 5' RACE reads with MiXCR. The sample lists fewer than 450,000 distinct CDR3 sequences, more than 20% occurring once. Unmatched junction bases numbered 7, after V lost 4 bases and J lost 4 bases. Germline V gives CDR1 SGHVS, CDR2 FNYEAQ. The CDR3 spans 15 residues. This specimen comes from a study of T-cell memory formation after mild COVID-19. Study-wide context: In these data, TCR clusters were largely donor specific.

Broader study findings: Contracting CD4+ clones lay largely in CM and EM, with CD8+ ones residing in EMRA.

The origin of this receptor is an adult woman who had mild COVID-19 (a few samples of this study predate the infection). Cell type and time point are not known. This chain links TRBV7-6 with TRBJ2-5; 9 bases agree with TRBD2. The sample consisted of PBMCs or a T cell subset sorted from them (not recorded which). As DNA, the CDR3 is TGTGCCAGCAGCTCAGGACTAGCGTACGGAGAGACCCAGTACTTC. It codes for CASSSGLAYGETQYF.